A single T cell receptor beta chain is shown here with its context. As yet, its antigen is unknown. With molecular barcodes, quantitative 5'-RACE was used to make the TCR beta libraries. One entry per CDR3 protein, called by TCRdb with MiXCR from the 5' RACE reads. The table includes 380,000 or so distinct CDR3 sequences, around 20% detected once. V was shortened by 2 bases and J by 0 bases, with 11 bases between the two germline ends. Germline lookup yields CDR1 SGHDN and CDR2 FVKESK. The CDR3 contains 16 residues. This record comes from a study of CD8 T cells in ankylosing spondylitis. Findings and caveats of the study: Significantly higher representation of disease-linked clones was reported for matched ankylosing spondylitis synovial fluid. Earlier work had already found some motif variants in reactive arthritis synovial fluid and blood. For ankylosing spondylitis blood, a TCR beta motif of several highly homologous variants appeared characteristic.

Sequencing was carried out using blood, either unsorted or a sorted T cell fraction (not recorded which). The chain employs TRBV14 and TRBJ2-1; TRBD1 or TRBD2 may be the D gene (6 bases each). The receptor comes from a male donor with ankylosing spondylitis or in good health (not recorded which). The CDR3 region has the DNA TGTGCCAGCAGCCAATACGGGGGCTCCTCCTACAATGAGCAGTTCTTC. Its translation is CASSQYGGSSYNEQFF.